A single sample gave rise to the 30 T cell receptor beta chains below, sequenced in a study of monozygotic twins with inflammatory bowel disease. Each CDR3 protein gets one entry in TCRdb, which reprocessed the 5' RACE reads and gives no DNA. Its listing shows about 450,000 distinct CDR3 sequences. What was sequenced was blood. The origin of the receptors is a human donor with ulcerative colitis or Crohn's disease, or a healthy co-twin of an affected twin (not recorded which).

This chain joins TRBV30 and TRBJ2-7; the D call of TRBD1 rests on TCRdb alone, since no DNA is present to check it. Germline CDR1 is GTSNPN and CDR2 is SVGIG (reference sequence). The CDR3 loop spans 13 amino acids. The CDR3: CACDRGDRNEQYF.

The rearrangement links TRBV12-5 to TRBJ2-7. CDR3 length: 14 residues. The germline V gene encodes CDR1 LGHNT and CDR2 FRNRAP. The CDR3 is CASGLVPHSYEQYF.

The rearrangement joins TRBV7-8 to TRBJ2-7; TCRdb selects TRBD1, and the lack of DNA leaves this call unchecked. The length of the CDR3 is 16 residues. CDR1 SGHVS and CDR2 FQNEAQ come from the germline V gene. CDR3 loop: CASSSLQGTSSYEQYF.

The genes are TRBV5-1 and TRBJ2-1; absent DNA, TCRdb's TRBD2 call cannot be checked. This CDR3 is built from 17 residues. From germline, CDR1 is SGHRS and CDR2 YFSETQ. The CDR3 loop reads CASSTRTSGGVNNEQFF.

The CDR3: CASSEATTGGGTEAFF. The chain employs TRBV6-1 and TRBJ1-1; the D call of TRBD1 rests on TCRdb alone, since no DNA is present to check it. CDR1 is MNHNS and CDR2 is SASEGT in the germline V gene. The CDR3 length is 16 residues.

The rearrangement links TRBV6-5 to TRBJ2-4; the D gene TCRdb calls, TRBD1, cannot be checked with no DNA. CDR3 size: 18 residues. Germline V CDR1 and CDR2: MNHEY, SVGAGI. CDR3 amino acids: CASSYTATGGLGENIQYF.

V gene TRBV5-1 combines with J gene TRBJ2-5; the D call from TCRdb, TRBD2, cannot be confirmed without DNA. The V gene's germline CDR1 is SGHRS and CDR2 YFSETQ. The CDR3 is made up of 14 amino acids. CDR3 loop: CASSLTSVGETQYF.

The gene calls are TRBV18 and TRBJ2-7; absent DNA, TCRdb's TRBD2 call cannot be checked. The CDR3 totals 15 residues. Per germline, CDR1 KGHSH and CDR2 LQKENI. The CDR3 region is CASSPGLADLAEQYF.

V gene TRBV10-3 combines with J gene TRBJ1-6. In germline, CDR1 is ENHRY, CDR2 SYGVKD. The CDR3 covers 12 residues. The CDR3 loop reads CAISEGDSPLHF.

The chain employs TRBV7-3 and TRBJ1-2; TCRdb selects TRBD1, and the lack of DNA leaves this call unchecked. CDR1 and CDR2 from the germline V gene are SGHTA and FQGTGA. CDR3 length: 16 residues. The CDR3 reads CASSSGPGASNYGYTF.

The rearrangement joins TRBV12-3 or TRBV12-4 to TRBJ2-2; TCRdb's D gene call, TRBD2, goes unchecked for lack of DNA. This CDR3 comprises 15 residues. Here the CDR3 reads CASSQLGSNTGELFF.

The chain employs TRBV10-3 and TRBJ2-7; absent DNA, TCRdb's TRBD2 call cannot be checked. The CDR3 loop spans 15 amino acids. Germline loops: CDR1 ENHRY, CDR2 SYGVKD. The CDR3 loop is CAISESGVPSYEQYF.

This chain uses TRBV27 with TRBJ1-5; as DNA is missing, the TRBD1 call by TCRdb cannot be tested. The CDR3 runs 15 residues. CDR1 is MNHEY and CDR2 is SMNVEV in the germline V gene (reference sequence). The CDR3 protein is CASSLIGGSRGPQHF.

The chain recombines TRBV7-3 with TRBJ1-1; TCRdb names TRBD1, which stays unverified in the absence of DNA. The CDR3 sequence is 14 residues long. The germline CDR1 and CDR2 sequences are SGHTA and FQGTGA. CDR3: CASSSDALTTEAFF.

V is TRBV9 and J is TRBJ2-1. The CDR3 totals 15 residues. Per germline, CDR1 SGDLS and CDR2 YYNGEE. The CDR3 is CASSVAGVTYNEQFF.

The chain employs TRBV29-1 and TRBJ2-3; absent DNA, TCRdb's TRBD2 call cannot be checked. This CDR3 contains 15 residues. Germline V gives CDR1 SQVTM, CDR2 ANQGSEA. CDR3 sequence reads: CSAPARREGADTQYF.

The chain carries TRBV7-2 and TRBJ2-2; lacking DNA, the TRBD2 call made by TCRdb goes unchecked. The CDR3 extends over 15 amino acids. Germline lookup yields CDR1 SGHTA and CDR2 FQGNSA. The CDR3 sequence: CASSLVRGGAGELFF.

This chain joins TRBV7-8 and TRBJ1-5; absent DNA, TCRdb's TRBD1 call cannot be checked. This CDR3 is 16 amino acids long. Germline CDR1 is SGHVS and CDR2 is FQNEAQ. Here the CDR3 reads CASSLGDRGGNQPQHF.

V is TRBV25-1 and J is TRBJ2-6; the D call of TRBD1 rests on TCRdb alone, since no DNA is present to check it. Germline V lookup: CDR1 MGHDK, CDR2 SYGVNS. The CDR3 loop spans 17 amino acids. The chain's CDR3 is CASSDGQGLSGANVLTF.

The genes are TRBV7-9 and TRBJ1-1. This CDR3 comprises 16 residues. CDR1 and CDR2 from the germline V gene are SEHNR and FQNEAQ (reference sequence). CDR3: CASSLRGANEDTEAFF.

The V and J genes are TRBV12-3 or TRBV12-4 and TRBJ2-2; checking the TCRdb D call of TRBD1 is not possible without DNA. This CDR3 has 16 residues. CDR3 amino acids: CASSRGDGANTGELFF.

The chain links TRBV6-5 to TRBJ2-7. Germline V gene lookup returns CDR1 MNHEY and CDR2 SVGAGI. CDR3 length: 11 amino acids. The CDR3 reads CASSYWGEQYF.

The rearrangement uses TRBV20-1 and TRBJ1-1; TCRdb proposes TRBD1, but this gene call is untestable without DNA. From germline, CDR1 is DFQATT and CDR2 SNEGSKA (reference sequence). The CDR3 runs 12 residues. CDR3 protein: CSASPVNTEAFF.

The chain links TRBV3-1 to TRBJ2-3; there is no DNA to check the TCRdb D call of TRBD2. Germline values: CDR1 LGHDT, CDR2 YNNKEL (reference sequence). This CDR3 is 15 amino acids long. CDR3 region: CASSQDWASGSEQYF.

CDR3: CASSLGGGQNTGELFF. The rearrangement uses TRBV7-3 and TRBJ2-2; the TCRdb D gene call, TRBD1, has no DNA to confirm it. CDR3 length: 16 residues. In germline, CDR1 is SGHTA, CDR2 FQGTGA.

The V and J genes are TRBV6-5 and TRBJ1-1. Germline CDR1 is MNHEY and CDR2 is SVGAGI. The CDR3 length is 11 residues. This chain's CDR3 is CATGTGTEAFF.

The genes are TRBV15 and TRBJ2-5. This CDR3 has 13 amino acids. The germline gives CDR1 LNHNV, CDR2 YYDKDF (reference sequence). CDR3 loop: CATSQSLKETQYF.

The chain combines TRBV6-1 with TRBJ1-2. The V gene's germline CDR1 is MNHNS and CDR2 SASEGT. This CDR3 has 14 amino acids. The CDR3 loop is CASSESGGAYGYTF.

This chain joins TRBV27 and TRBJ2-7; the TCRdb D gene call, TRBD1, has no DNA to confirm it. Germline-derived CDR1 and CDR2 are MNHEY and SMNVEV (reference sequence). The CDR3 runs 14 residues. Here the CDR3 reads CASREPGRAYEQYF.

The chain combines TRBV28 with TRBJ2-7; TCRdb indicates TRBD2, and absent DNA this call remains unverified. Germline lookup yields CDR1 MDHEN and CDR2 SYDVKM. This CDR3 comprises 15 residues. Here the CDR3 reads CASSFGRGGSYEQYF.